Following are 3 T cell receptor beta chains from one sample sequenced in a study of blood T cell repertoires in COVID-19. Some clones are missing from TCRdb's copy, which holds only in-frame ones; the method was immunoSEQ multiplex PCR. Of some 97,000 clones in the sample, around four fifths were seen once. Sequencing used peripheral blood. These receptors originate from a woman in her 70s with acute or convalescent COVID-19.

The J gene is TRBJ2-3, the V gene TRBV5-1; TRBD2 matches at 8 bases. The germline CDR1 and CDR2 sequences are SGHRS and YFSETQ. The V gene end was trimmed by 4 bases and the J gene end by 2 bases; junction bases not matched to a gene: 9. The CDR3 extends over 16 amino acids. CDR3 sequence: CASSRGSGSYTDTQYF. For the CDR3, the DNA is TGCGCCAGCAGCCGCGGAAGCGGGAGCTACACAGATACGCAGTATTTT.

J is TRBJ1-4 and V is TRBV5-4; D is unclear. The CDR3 has 15 residues. The V end lost 0 bases, the J end lost 5 bases, and 11 bases lay between the germline ends. CDR1 and CDR2 (germline): SGHNT, YYREEE (reference sequence). For the CDR3, the DNA is TGTGCCAGCAGCTTGGGGCCAGCGGGAAATGAAAAACTGTTTTTT. This sequence encodes CASSLGPAGNEKLFF.

V usage is TRBV19 and J usage is TRBJ1-2, with D possibly being TRBD1 (6 bases). V lost 5 bases and J 8 bases, leaving 12 bases between the germline ends. Germline CDR1 and CDR2: LNHDA and SQIVND (reference sequence). CDR3 length: 12 amino acids. CDR3 sequence (DNA): TGTGCCAGTAGTCCCACGGGGGGCGGCTACACCTTC. It yields the protein CASSPTGGGYTF.